This note documents a single T cell receptor beta chain sequence. The CDR3 spans 15 residues. V shed 6 bases and J 3 bases; nucleotides not matched to a gene: 11. Germline CDR1 is MDHEN and CDR2 is SYDVKM. The memory gate held CD4+ cells that were not CD45RA+CCR7+CD95- naive cells, over 95% pure. CD8+, CD14+, CD16+, CD56+, CD19+ and CD25-bright cells were excluded before sorting. The sample belongs to a study of human CD4 T cells and Enterobacteriaceae. Sequencing was performed with immunoSEQ multiplex PCR; in TCRdb, only in-frame clones are kept and a portion is missing. The table records tens of thousands of clones, approximately 78% of them present only once.

Sequencing was carried out using memory CD4+ T cells from blood. This receptor was taken from a human donor in good health. J is TRBJ2-7 and V is TRBV28; TRBD2 matches 7 bases. CDR3 sequence (DNA): TGTGCCAGCAGCCCCGTGATAGCGGGTAGCTACGAGCAGTACTTC. The encoded protein is CASSPVIAGSYEQYF.